This TCR beta chain was obtained from a study of regulatory T cells in long-lasting Graves disease. Time point reported: newly diagnosed GD, antithyroid drugs for less than 3 months. Extracted PBMC RNA gave rise to the TCR library. The V gene's germline CDR1 is SQVTM and CDR2 ANQGSEA. V gave up 6 bases and J gave up 3 bases, with 15 bases separating them. This CDR3 comprises 14 residues. Library construction for TCR beta used iRepertoire HTBI primers and Arm-PCR of CDR3 regions. One entry per CDR3 protein results from TCRdb running MiXCR on the multiplex PCR reads. The data show around 360,000 distinct CDR3 sequences, 15% to 20% seen once. These records were also assigned to another study, of T cells in Graves' hyperthyroidism and ophthalmopathy.

The rearrangement uses TRBV29-1 and TRBJ2-1, with a possible D match to TRBD2 (6 bases). The receptor was isolated from a woman in her late teens or twenties with Graves disease. The sample was peripheral blood mononuclear cells (PBMCs), taken at new diagnosis, from a patient treated with antithyroid drugs. The CDR3 DNA sequence: TGCAGCGTGGAGGTCGGGAGAAGCTACAATGAGCAGTTCTTC. Translated, it gives CSVEVGRSYNEQFF.